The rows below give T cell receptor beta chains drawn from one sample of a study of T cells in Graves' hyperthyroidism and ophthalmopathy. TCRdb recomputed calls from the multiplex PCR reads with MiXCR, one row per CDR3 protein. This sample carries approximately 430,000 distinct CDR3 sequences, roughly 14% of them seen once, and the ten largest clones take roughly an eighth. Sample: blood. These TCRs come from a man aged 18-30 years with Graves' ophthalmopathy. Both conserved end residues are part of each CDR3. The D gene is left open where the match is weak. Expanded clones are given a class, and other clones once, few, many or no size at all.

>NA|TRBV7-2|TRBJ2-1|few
CASSLEALVNEQFF
TGTGCCAGCAGCTTAGAGGCCTTGGTCAATGAGCAGTTCTTC
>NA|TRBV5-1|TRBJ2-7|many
CASQDRADEQYF
TGCGCCAGCCAGGACCGTGCCGACGAGCAGTACTTC
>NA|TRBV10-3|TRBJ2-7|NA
CAISDGGPDEQYF
TGTGCCATCAGTGATGGGGGGCCGGACGAGCAGTACTTC
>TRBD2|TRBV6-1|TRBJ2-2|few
CASRTSGSDTGELFF
TGTGCCAGCAGAACTAGCGGGAGTGACACCGGGGAGCTGTTTTTT
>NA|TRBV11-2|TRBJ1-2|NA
CASSLTTLPSKEGYTF
TGTGCCAGCAGCCTAACGACGCTCCCCTCAAAAGAAGGCTACACCTTC
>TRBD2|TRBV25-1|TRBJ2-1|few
CASSEDGASGRASLEQFF
TGTGCCAGCAGTGAAGATGGGGCTAGCGGGAGGGCCTCGTTAGAGCAGTTCTTC
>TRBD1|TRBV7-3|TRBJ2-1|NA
CASGTGTGSSYNEQFF
TGTGCCAGCGGCACCGGGACAGGGAGCTCCTACAATGAGCAGTTCTTC
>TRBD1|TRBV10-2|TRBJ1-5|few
CASSEDRGAIYSNQPQHF
TGCGCCAGCAGTGAGGACAGGGGCGCAATCTATAGCAATCAGCCCCAGCATTTT
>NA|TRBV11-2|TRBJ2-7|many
CASSPGPFGGSYEQYF
TGTGCCAGCAGCCCCGGGCCCTTCGGGGGCTCCTACGAGCAGTACTTC
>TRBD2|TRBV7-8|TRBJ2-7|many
CASSSVELALVYEQYF
TGTGCCAGCAGCTCAGTGGAACTAGCGTTAGTCTACGAGCAGTACTTC
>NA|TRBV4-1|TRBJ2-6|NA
CASSRGLVGANVLTF
TGCGCCAGCAGCCGGGGGCTAGTCGGGGCCAACGTCCTGACTTTC
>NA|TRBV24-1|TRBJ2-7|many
CATSNSGGYEQYF
TGTGCCACCAGTAATTCGGGTGGGTACGAGCAGTACTTC
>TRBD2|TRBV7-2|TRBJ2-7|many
CASSLVSGSRYEQYF
TGTGCCAGCAGCTTAGTTAGCGGGAGTAGGTACGAGCAGTACTTC
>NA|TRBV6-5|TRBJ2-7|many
CASSYSIGGGIPHEQYF
TGTGCCAGCAGTTACTCGATCGGTGGCGGGATCCCCCACGAGCAGTACTTC
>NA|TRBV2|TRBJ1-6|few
CASSSGNSPLHF
TGTGCCAGCAGCTCCGGTAATTCACCCCTCCACTTT
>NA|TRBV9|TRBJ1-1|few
CASSEDGYTEAFF
TGTGCCAGCAGTGAGGACGGCTACACTGAAGCTTTCTTT
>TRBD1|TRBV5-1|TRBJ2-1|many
CASSRGDRGTLDEQFF
TGCGCCAGCAGCCGCGGGGACAGGGGAACCTTGGATGAGCAGTTCTTC